Listed here are 8 T cell receptor beta chains from one sample, sequenced in a study of control samples from healthy donors and cancer patients. Assay used: immunoSEQ multiplex PCR; TCRdb lists only in-frame clones, some missing. The data show some 130,000 clones, with about nine tenths seen just once and 2% to 3% held by the top ten. Sequencing was done on a sample of blood. These receptors were obtained from a man aged 35-49 years in good health.

This chain uses TRBV5-1 with TRBJ2-1, with 9 bases that match TRBD1. This CDR3 has 18 residues. The V gene's germline CDR1 is SGHRS and CDR2 YFSETQ. Germline trimming cut 4 bases from V and 3 bases from J; bases unmatched to any gene: 14. The CDR3 nucleotides read TGCGCCAGCAGCCAAACTTGGGACAGGGTACCGGACTACAATGAGCAGTTCTTC. This translates into CASSQTWDRVPDYNEQFF.

The chain uses TRBV3-1 (or the pseudogene TRBV3-2) and TRBJ2-1; D is undetermined. Germline assignment: CDR1 LGHDT and CDR2 YNNKEL (reference sequence). V was clipped by 1 base and J by 9 bases, with 4 bases between them. The CDR3 spans 11 residues. CDR3 protein: CASSQGGEQFF. The CDR3 DNA is TGTGCCAGCAGCCAAGGGGGTGAGCAGTTCTTC.

The rearrangement joins TRBV19 to TRBJ2-5, with 11 bases identical to TRBD1. Germline values: CDR1 LNHDA, CDR2 SQIVND (reference sequence). V was pared by 5 bases and J by 5 bases, with 7 bases of the junction left unmatched. The CDR3 has 15 amino acids. The CDR3 DNA reads as TGTGCCAGTAGTCCGAGGACAGGGGGCGCCGAGACCCAGTACTTC. Translating it yields CASSPRTGGAETQYF.

The chain links TRBV5-1 to TRBJ1-1; tentative D call: TRBD1 (5 bases). This CDR3 is built from 14 residues. The V and J ends lost 4 bases and 0 bases respectively, with 10 bases between them. Germline loops: CDR1 SGHRS, CDR2 YFSETQ. This CDR3 is CASSGGPMNTEAFF. For the CDR3, the DNA is TGCGCCAGCAGCGGGGGACCGATGAACACTGAAGCTTTCTTT. The full variable domain, completed using reference TRBV5-1 and TRBJ1-1, is KAGVTQTPRYLIKTRGQQVTLSCSPISGHRSVSWYQQTPGQGLQFLFEYFSETQRNKGNFPGRFSGRQFSNSRSEMNVSTLELGDSALYLCASSGGPMNTEAFFGQGTRLTVV.

The chain uses TRBV5-4 and TRBJ2-1; TRBD1 agrees at 10 bases. CDR1 SGHNT and CDR2 YYREEE come from the germline V gene (reference sequence). Trimming removed 4 bases from V and 3 bases from J; junction bases left unmatched: 4. This CDR3 is built from 15 residues. The CDR3 region has the DNA TGTGCCAGCAGCGCGGGACAGGGGAGCTACAATGAGCAGTTCTTC. It yields the protein CASSAGQGSYNEQFF.

This chain connects TRBV3-1 (or the pseudogene TRBV3-2) to TRBJ2-1; 8 nucleotides line up with TRBD1. V dropped 1 base and J dropped 4; count of bases not matched to a gene: 3. The CDR3 length is 15 residues. Germline lookup yields CDR1 LGHDT and CDR2 YNNKEL (reference sequence). CDR3 sequence: CASSQGTGTYNEQFF. The DNA of the CDR3 is TGTGCCAGCAGCCAAGGGACAGGGACTTACAATGAGCAGTTCTTC.

V usage is TRBV30 and J usage is TRBJ2-7, with TRBD2 identical over 7 bases. Germline CDR1 GTSNPN, CDR2 SVGIG (reference sequence). With 2 bases clipped from V and 4 bases from J, the junction kept 8 bases outside the gene matches. The CDR3 length is 14 residues. As DNA, the CDR3 is TGTGCCTGGAGTAAAACGGGGGGTTGGTACGAGCAGTACTTC. Its translation: CAWSKTGGWYEQYF.

The chain has TRBV7-9 and TRBJ2-7; D may match TRBD1 or TRBD2 (5 bases each). This CDR3 is built from 12 residues. V dropped 1 base and J dropped 6 bases, with 7 bases sitting between them. Germline lookup yields CDR1 SEHNR and CDR2 FQNEAQ (reference sequence). CDR3 protein: CASSLGGAEQYF. The CDR3, as DNA: TGTGCCAGCAGCTTAGGAGGGGCCGAGCAGTACTTC.